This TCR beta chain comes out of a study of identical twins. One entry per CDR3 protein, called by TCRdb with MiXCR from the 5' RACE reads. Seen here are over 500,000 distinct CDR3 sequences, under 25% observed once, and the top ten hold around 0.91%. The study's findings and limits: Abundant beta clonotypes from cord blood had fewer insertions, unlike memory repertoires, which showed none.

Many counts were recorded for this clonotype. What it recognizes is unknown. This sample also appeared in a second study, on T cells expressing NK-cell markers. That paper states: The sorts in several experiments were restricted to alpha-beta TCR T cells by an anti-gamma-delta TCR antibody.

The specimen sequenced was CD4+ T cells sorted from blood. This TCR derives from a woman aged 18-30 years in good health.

The CDR3 region has the DNA TGCAGTGCTAGGGGCCCAACTAATGAAAAACTGTTTTTT. Amino acid sequence: CSARGPTNEKLFF. The gene calls are TRBV20-1 and TRBJ1-4; D not certain. V was shortened by 3 bases and J by 0 bases, with 5 bases between the two germline ends. The germline CDR1 and CDR2 sequences are DFQATT and SNEGSKA (reference sequence). The CDR3 spans 13 residues.